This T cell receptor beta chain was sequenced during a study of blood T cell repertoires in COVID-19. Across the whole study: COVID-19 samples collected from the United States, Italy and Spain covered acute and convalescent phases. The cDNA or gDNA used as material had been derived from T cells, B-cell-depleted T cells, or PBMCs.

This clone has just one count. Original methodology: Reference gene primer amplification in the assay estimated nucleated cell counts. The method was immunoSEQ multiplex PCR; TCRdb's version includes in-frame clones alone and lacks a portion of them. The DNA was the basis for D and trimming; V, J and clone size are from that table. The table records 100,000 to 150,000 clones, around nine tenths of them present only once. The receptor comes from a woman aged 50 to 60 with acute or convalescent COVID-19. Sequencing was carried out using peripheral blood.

As DNA, the CDR3 is TGTGCCAGCAGTGACTCGGGACAGGGAAAGAGGGCCCGGATCGGTGAGCAGTTCTTC. Residues: CASSDSGQGKRARIGEQFF. The chain employs TRBV6-4 and TRBJ2-1, with 9 bases matching TRBD1. The trim removed 0 bases at V and 9 bases at J, leaving 18 bases unmatched. Germline assignment: CDR1 MRHNA and CDR2 SNTAGT. The CDR3 spans 19 residues.